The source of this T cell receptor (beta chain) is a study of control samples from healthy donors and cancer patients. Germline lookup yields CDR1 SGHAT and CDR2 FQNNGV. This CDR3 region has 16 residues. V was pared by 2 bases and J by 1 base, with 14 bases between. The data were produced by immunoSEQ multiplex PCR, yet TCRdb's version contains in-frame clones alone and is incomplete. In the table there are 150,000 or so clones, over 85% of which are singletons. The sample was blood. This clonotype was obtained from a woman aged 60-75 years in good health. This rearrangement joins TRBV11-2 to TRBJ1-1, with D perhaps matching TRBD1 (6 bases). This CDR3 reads CASSLFAPGANTEAFF. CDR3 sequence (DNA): TGTGCCAGCAGCTTATTTGCCCCAGGGGCGAACACTGAAGCTTTCTTT.